The 30 T cell receptor beta chains reported below all come from one sample, sequenced in a study of cytomegalovirus exposure and HLA in healthy donors. PCR was performed using 60 Vbeta and 13 Jbeta primers. Clones were read by immunoSEQ multiplex PCR, and TCRdb kept only the in-frame ones, dropping some. The sample lists 130,000 to 150,000 clones, around 73% occurring once. The sample comprised PBMCs. All receptors come from a female donor in good health and CMV-seronegative.

In this sample, this clone turned up a few times. The chain combines TRBV6-7 with TRBJ1-1, with 8 bases aligning to TRBD1. TRBV6-7 is filed as an ORF, its function uncertain. The CDR3 has 14 amino acids. With V trimmed by 5 bases and J by 3 bases, 5 bases remained unmatched. The CDR3 region has the DNA TGTGCCAGCAGTAGATACAGGGGGGACACTGAAGCTTTCTTT. Residues: CASSRYRGDTEAFF.

V gene TRBV28 combines with J gene TRBJ1-2, with D possibly being TRBD1 (5 bases). Trimming removed 6 bases from V and 4 bases from J, with 15 bases in between. The CDR3 has 14 amino acids. CDR1 is MDHEN, CDR2 SYDVKM, per germline. CDR3: CASSLPGKGYGYTF. CDR3 sequence (DNA): TGTGCCAGCAGCCTCCCAGGGAAGGGCTATGGCTACACCTTC.

The chain joins TRBV4-1 to TRBJ2-1, with TRBD2 identical over 8 bases. V was clipped by 5 bases and J by 7 bases; unmatched bases: 7. The CDR3 runs 14 residues. Germline CDR1 MGHRA, CDR2 YSYEKL. The CDR3 reads CASSSREGGNEQFF. DNA for the CDR3: TGCGCCAGCAGCTCACGGGAGGGCGGAAATGAGCAGTTCTTC.

This clone was counted once. The J gene is TRBJ2-2, the V gene TRBV7-9; D not certain. V was pared by 0 bases and J by 8 bases, with 7 bases between. CDR1 and CDR2 from the germline V gene are SEHNR and FQNEAQ (reference sequence). The CDR3 runs to 13 residues. CDR3 residues: CASSLASSGELFF. For the CDR3, the DNA is TGTGCCAGCAGCTTAGCGAGCTCGGGGGAGCTGTTTTTT.

V usage is TRBV6-1 and J usage is TRBJ1-5, with D perhaps matching TRBD1 (6 bases). This CDR3 is 15 amino acids long. Germline V gene sequence: CDR1 MNHNS, CDR2 SASEGT. Trimming took off 0 bases at V and 4 bases at J, with 10 bases between the two ends. The DNA for the CDR3 is TGTGCCAGCAGTGAAGCATTGAGGGGGAATCAGCCCCAGCATTTT. This gives the protein CASSEALRGNQPQHF.

The chain is built from TRBV11-2 and TRBJ1-2, with 7 bases matching TRBD1. The CDR3 sequence is 15 residues long. V lost 5 bases to trimming and J lost 3 bases; unmatched junction nucleotides: 9. Germline CDR1 reads SGHAT; CDR2 reads FQNNGV. The CDR3 DNA reads as TGTGCCAGCAGCCCCGGGACAGTCTTTGACTATGGCTACACCTTC. Protein: CASSPGTVFDYGYTF.

The V gene is TRBV28, the J gene TRBJ2-1; no clear D gene. Germline V gene lookup returns CDR1 MDHEN and CDR2 SYDVKM. Trimming took 7 bases from V and 3 from J, leaving 13 bases between them. This CDR3 contains 14 residues. In DNA form, the CDR3 reads TGTGCCAGCACCCCGCTAAGTAGCTACAATGAGCAGTTCTTC. As protein: CASTPLSSYNEQFF.

The CDR3 nucleotides are TGTGCCAGCAGCTTCTCCCCGACTAGCGGGACGACTAGTGAGCAGTTCTTC. Translated, it gives CASSFSPTSGTTSEQFF. This sequence joins TRBV7-6 and TRBJ2-1; TRBD2 matches 11 bases. CDR1 SGHVS and CDR2 FNYEAQ come from the germline V gene. The CDR3 is made up of 17 amino acids. Trimming removed 3 bases from V and 9 bases from J; junction bases left unmatched: 13.

This sequence joins TRBV19 and TRBJ1-5, with a possible D match to TRBD1 (5 bases). There are 15 residues in the CDR3. Germline V CDR1 and CDR2: LNHDA, SQIVND (reference sequence). The V and J ends lost 6 bases and 3 bases respectively, with 15 bases between them. CDR3 nucleotides: TGTGCCAGTAGGCTTAAGCAGGGTTTCAATCAGCCCCAGCATTTT. Translated, it gives CASRLKQGFNQPQHF. The full variable domain, in which reference TRBV19 and TRBJ1-5 provide the parts outside the CDR3, is DGGITQSPKYLFRKEGQNVTLSCEQNLNHDAMYWYRQDPGQGLRLIYYSQIVNDFQKGDIAEGYSVSREKKESFPLTVTSAQKNPTAFYLCASRLKQGFNQPQHFGDGTRLSIL.

V is TRBV30 and J is TRBJ1-5, with a possible D match to TRBD1 (5 bases). The ends were cut back, 0 bases at V and 4 bases at J, with 7 bases in the middle. The CDR3 sequence is 13 residues long. The germline gives CDR1 GTSNPN, CDR2 SVGIG (reference sequence). For the CDR3, the DNA is TGTGCCTGGAGTGTACAGGCGAATCAGCCCCAGCATTTT. The encoded protein is CAWSVQANQPQHF.

In DNA form, the CDR3 reads TGTGCCAGCAGTTCCAGGGCGGTCACCGGGGAGCTGTTTTTT. It yields the protein CASSSRAVTGELFF. The gene calls are TRBV27 and TRBJ2-2; a weak D match, TRBD1 (5 bases). The length of the CDR3 is 14 residues. V was trimmed by 4 bases and J by 4 bases, leaving 10 bases between them. Germline lookup yields CDR1 MNHEY and CDR2 SMNVEV (reference sequence).

V gene TRBV9 combines with J gene TRBJ1-2, with 8 bases identical to TRBD1. CDR3 size: 14 residues. Per the germline V gene, CDR1 is SGDLS and CDR2 is YYNGEE. Germline trimming cut 2 bases from V and 5 bases from J; bases unmatched to any gene: 5. CDR3 protein: CASSVGRGLYGYTF. The DNA of the CDR3 is TGTGCCAGCAGCGTCGGCAGGGGGCTGTATGGCTACACCTTC.

V usage is TRBV28 and J usage is TRBJ1-2; TRBD1 might be the D (6 bases). This CDR3 spans 14 amino acids. V dropped 8 bases and J dropped 5 bases, with 18 bases sitting between them. Germline values: CDR1 MDHEN, CDR2 SYDVKM. CDR3 protein: CASQNTGIGYGYTF. The CDR3 nucleotides read TGTGCCAGCCAAAACACAGGGATCGGGTATGGCTACACCTTC.

The chain links TRBV5-5 to TRBJ2-7; maybe TRBD2 (6 bases). CDR3 length: 14 residues. Deletions cut 2 bases from V and 0 bases from J, with 9 bases between. The V gene's germline CDR1 is SGHKS and CDR2 YYEKEE (reference sequence). Here the CDR3 DNA reads TGTGCCAGCAGCTTTTCGGACTACTCCTACGAGCAGTACTTC. The encoded protein is CASSFSDYSYEQYF. The whole variable domain, filled in from reference TRBV5-5 and TRBJ2-7, reads DAGVTQSPTHLIKTRGQQVTLRCSPISGHKSVSWYQQVLGQGPQFIFQYYEKEERGRGNFPDRFSARQFPNYSSELNVNALLLGDSALYLCASSFSDYSYEQYFGPGTRLTVT.

This chain links TRBV7-6 with TRBJ2-7; 14 bases are a match to TRBD2. Germline lookup yields CDR1 SGHVS and CDR2 FNYEAQ. This CDR3 has 17 amino acids. With 4 bases clipped from V and 2 bases from J, the junction kept 7 bases outside the gene matches. The CDR3: CASSSRTSGGLPYEQYF. In nucleotides, the CDR3 is TGTGCCAGCAGCTCCAGGACTAGCGGGGGGCTACCCTACGAGCAGTACTTC.

With regard to this clone: The junction does not match germline at one end; this may be a read error. This chain joins TRBV28 and TRBJ2-7, with a weak D call TRBD1 (6 bases). Per germline, CDR1 MDHEN and CDR2 SYDVKM. The CDR3 runs to 13 residues. CDR3 in DNA: TGTGTCAGCAGTTCGACAGGAGACCACGAGCAGTACTTC. This translates into CVSSSTGDHEQYF.

In the case of this clone: An end of the junction does not agree with germline; a read error may underlie this. This chain uses TRBV30 with TRBJ1-2, with D unclear. The germline CDR1 and CDR2 sequences are GTSNPN and SVGIG (reference sequence). The CDR3 length is 14 residues. The CDR3: CAWSKPGIFFGYPF. The CDR3 DNA sequence: TGTGCCTGGTCAAAGCCGGGGATTTTTTTTGGCTACCCCTTC.

The chain has TRBV11-2 and TRBJ2-6; 7 bases fit TRBD1. There are 15 residues in the CDR3. Germline lookup yields CDR1 SGHAT and CDR2 FQNNGV. Trimming at V came to 5 bases and at J to 4 bases, leaving 5 bases not matched to a gene. CDR3 bases: TGTGCCAGCAGCCGAACAGGGGCCGGGGCCAACGTCCTGACTTTC. It translates to CASSRTGAGANVLTF. Full variable domain (remainder filled in from reference TRBV11-2 and TRBJ2-6): EAGVAQSPRYKIIEKRQSVAFWCNPISGHATLYWYQQILGQGPKLLIQFQNNGVVDDSQLPKDRFSAERLKGVDSTLKIQPAKLEDSAVYLCASSRTGAGANVLTFGAGSRLTVL.

CDR3 residues: CASMPGPRNEQFF. DNA of the CDR3: TGTGCCAGCATGCCGGGTCCTCGGAATGAGCAGTTCTTC. The rearrangement uses TRBV6-6 and TRBJ2-1; D is unresolved. In germline, CDR1 is MNHNY, CDR2 SVGAGI (reference sequence). V lost 7 bases, J lost 7 bases, and 14 bases lay in between. The CDR3 runs 13 residues.

The chain recombines TRBV27 with TRBJ2-1; a weak D match, TRBD2 (6 bases). V lost 8 bases and J lost 9, with 14 bases in between. This CDR3 spans 12 amino acids. CDR1 and CDR2 (germline): MNHEY, SMNVEV (reference sequence). CDR3 residues: CASSIWGGEQFF. DNA for the CDR3: TGTGCCAGCTCCATATGGGGAGGTGAGCAGTTCTTC.

This clone was picked up one time. This rearrangement joins TRBV11-2 to TRBJ1-5; weak D call: TRBD1 (6 bases). Germline V gives CDR1 SGHAT, CDR2 FQNNGV. V gave up 5 bases and J gave up 2 bases, with 13 bases separating them. CDR3 size: 15 residues. For the CDR3, the DNA is TGTGCCAGCAGCCGCAGGGGCTTGGGCAATCAGCCCCAGCATTTT. It is translated as CASSRRGLGNQPQHF.

V gene TRBV2 combines with J gene TRBJ1-2; a weak D match, TRBD1 (5 bases). The germline gives CDR1 SNHLY, CDR2 FYNNEI. The CDR3 is 14 residues long. The V and J ends lost 3 bases and 3 bases respectively, with 11 bases between them. CDR3 in amino acids: CASSDQGRDYGYTF. Here the CDR3 DNA reads TGTGCCAGCAGTGATCAGGGTAGGGACTATGGCTACACCTTC. Supplemented by reference TRBV2 and TRBJ1-2, the full variable domain reads EPEVTQTPSHQVTQMGQEVILRCVPISNHLYFYWYRQILGQKVEFLVSFYNNEISEKSEIFDDQFSVERPDGSNFTLKIRSTKLEDSAMYFCASSDQGRDYGYTFGSGTRLTVV.

This chain uses TRBV28 with TRBJ1-2, with a weak D call TRBD1 (5 bases). Trimming took 5 bases from V and 1 from J, leaving 11 bases between them. CDR3 length equals 14 residues. Germline V CDR1 and CDR2: MDHEN, SYDVKM. CDR3 residues: CASSAQTDNYGYTF. DNA of the CDR3: TGTGCCAGCAGTGCCCAGACAGATAACTATGGCTACACCTTC.

This clone was recorded a few times. This rearrangement joins TRBV5-4 to TRBJ1-1, with D hard to call. CDR3 length: 15 residues. The germline CDR1 and CDR2 sequences are SGHNT and YYREEE (reference sequence). V lost 0 bases to trimming and J lost 1 base, with 10 bases between them. This CDR3 is CASSLGSGANTEAFF. CDR3 nucleotide sequence: TGTGCCAGCAGCTTGGGGTCGGGAGCGAACACTGAAGCTTTCTTT.

In the case of this clone: A junction boundary mismatches the germline segment, possibly from a read error. This chain joins TRBV7-9 and TRBJ2-1; no firm D call. In germline, CDR1 is SEHNR, CDR2 FQNEAQ (reference sequence). The CDR3 runs 12 residues. The CDR3 DNA follows: TGTGCCAGCAGTTTAGACTTGAATGAGCAGTTCTTC. This sequence encodes CASSLDLNEQFF.

The DNA of the CDR3 is TGTGCCAGCAGTTTAGGGACTAGCGGGACGGGAAGAGAGACCCAGTACTTC. Its translation is CASSLGTSGTGRETQYF. The gene calls are TRBV28 and TRBJ2-5; 13 bases agree with TRBD2. The junction had 7 bases not matched to a gene; V was cut back by 2 bases and J by 4 bases. This CDR3 is 17 amino acids long. Germline CDR1 is MDHEN and CDR2 is SYDVKM.

The chain recombines TRBV28 with TRBJ2-7; TRBD2 aligns across 15 bases. The V gene's germline CDR1 is MDHEN and CDR2 SYDVKM. The CDR3 runs 19 residues. Trimming at V came to 5 bases and at J to 0 bases, leaving 11 bases not matched to a gene. CDR3 amino acids: CASSTTGTSGRRSSYEQYF. Written as DNA, the CDR3 is TGTGCCAGCAGTACAACCGGGACTAGCGGGAGGCGAAGCTCCTACGAGCAGTACTTC.

This clone was seen more than once but under ten times. This sequence joins TRBV2 and TRBJ2-7; 7 bases are a match to TRBD1. Trimming cost V 5 bases and J 0 bases; bases outside gene matches: 4. This CDR3 is 14 amino acids long. The germline V gene encodes CDR1 SNHLY and CDR2 FYNNEI. In DNA form, the CDR3 reads TGTGCCAGCAGTACGGACAGGAGCTCCTACGAGCAGTACTTC. Its protein product is CASSTDRSSYEQYF.

The rearrangement uses TRBV6-6 and TRBJ2-7; possibly TRBD1 for D (6 bases). This CDR3 has 14 residues. The V end lost 0 bases, the J end lost 3 bases, and 9 bases lay between the germline ends. Germline V gene lookup returns CDR1 MNHNY and CDR2 SVGAGI (reference sequence). The DNA of the CDR3 is TGTGCCAGCAGTTACTCTATAGGGGGCTACGAGCAGTACTTC. Protein: CASSYSIGGYEQYF.

The genes are TRBV7-3 and TRBJ2-5, with D possibly being TRBD1 (6 bases). The CDR3 runs to 13 residues. CDR1 SGHTA and CDR2 FQGTGA come from the germline V gene. Trimming stripped 4 bases from V and 2 bases from J, with 8 bases between. The CDR3 sequence: CASSSQGQETQYF. As DNA, the CDR3 is TGTGCCAGCAGCTCACAGGGACAAGAGACCCAGTACTTC.